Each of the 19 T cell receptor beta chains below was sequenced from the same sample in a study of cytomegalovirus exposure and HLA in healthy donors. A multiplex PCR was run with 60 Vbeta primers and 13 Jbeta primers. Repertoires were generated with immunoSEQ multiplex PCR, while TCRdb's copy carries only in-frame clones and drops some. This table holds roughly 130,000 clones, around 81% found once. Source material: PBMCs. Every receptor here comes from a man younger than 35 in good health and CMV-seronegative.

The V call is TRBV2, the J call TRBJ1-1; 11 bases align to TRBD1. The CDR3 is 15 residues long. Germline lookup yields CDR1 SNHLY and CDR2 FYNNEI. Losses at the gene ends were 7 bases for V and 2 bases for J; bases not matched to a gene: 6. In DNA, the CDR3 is TGTGCCAGCATAGCGGACAGGGGGCTTAACACTGAAGCTTTCTTT. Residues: CASIADRGLNTEAFF. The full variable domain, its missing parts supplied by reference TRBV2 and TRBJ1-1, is EPEVTQTPSHQVTQMGQEVILRCVPISNHLYFYWYRQILGQKVEFLVSFYNNEISEKSEIFDDQFSVERPDGSNFTLKIRSTKLEDSAMYFCASIADRGLNTEAFFGQGTRLTVV.

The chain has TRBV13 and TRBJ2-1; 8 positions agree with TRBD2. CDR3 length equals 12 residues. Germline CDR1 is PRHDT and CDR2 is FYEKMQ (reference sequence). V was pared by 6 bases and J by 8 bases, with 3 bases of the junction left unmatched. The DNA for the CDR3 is TGTGCCAGCAGTTCGACTAGCGATGAGCAGTTCTTC. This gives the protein CASSSTSDEQFF.

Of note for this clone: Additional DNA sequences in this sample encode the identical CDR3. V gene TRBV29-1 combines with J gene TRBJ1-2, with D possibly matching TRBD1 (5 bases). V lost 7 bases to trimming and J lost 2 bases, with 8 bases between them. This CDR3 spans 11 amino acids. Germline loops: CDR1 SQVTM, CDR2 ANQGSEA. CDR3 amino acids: CSGGENYGYTF. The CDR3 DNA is TGCAGCGGGGGCGAGAACTATGGCTACACCTTC. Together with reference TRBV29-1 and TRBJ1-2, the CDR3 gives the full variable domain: SAVISQKPSRDICQRGTSLTIQCQVDSQVTMMFWYRQQPGQSLTLIATANQGSEATYESGFVIDKFPISRPNLTFSTLTVSNMSPEDSSIYLCSGGENYGYTFGSGTRLTVV.

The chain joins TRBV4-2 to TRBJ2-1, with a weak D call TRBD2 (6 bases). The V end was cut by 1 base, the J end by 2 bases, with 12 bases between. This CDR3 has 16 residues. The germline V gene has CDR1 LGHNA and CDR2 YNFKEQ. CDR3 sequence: CASSQVATSAYNEQFF. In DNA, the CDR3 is TGTGCCAGCAGCCAAGTCGCGACTAGTGCCTACAATGAGCAGTTCTTC.

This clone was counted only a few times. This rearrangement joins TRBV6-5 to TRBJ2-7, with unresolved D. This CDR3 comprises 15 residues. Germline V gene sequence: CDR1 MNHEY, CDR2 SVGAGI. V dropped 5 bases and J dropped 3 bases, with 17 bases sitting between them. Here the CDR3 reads CASSPFARGLYEQYF. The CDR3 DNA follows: TGTGCCAGCAGTCCTTTTGCCCGTGGGCTCTACGAGCAGTACTTC.

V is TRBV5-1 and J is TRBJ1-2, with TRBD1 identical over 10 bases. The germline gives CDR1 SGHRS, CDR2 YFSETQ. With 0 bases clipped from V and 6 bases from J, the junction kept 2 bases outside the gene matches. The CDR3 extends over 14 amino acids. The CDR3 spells CASSLATGGDGYTF. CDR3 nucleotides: TGCGCCAGCAGCTTGGCGACAGGGGGCGATGGCTACACCTTC.

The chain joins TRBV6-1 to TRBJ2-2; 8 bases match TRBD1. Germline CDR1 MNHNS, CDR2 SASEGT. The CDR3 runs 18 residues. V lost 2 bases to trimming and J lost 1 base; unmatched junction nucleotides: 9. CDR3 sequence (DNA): TGTGCCAGCAGTGAACCCAACAGGGGGAATATGAACACCGGGGAGCTGTTTTTT. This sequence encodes CASSEPNRGNMNTGELFF.

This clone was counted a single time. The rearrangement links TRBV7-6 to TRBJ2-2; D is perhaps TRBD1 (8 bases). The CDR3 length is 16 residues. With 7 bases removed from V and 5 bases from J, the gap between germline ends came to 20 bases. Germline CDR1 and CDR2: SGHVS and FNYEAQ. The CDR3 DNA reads TGTGCCAGCACCGTTAGACAGGGGAGGGTGACCGGGGAGCTGTTTTTT. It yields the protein CASTVRQGRVTGELFF.

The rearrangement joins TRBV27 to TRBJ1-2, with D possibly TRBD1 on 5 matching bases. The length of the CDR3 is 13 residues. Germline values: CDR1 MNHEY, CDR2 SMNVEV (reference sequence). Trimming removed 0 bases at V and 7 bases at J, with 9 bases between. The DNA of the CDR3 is TGTGCCAGCAGTTTATCAGGGGTCAGTGGCTACACCTTC. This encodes CASSLSGVSGYTF.

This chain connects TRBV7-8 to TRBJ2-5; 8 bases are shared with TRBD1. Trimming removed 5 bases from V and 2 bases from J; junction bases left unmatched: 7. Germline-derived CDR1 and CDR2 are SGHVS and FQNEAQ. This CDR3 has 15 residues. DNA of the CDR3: TGTGCCAGCAGCGAATCACAGGGGGGACAAGAGACCCAGTACTTC. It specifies CASSESQGGQETQYF.

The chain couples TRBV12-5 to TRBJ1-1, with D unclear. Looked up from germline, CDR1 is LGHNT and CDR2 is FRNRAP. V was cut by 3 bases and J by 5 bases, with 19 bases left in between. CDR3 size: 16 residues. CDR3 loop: CASGFLVTTGRTEAFF. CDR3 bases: TGTGCTAGTGGTTTTTTGGTAACGACGGGGAGGACTGAAGCTTTCTTT.

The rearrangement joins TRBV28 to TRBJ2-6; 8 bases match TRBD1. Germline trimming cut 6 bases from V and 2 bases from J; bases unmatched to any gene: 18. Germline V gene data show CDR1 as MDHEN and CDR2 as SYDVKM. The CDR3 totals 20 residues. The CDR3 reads CASSLNMPGQGSTGANVLTF. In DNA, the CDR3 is TGTGCCAGCAGCCTGAATATGCCCGGACAGGGATCTACTGGGGCCAACGTCCTGACTTTC.

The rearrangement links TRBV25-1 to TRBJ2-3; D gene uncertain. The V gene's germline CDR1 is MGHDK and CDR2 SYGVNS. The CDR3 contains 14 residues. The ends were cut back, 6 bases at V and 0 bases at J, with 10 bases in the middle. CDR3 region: CASRRDTSTDTQYF. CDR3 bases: TGTGCCAGCAGGAGAGATACTAGCACAGATACGCAGTATTTT.

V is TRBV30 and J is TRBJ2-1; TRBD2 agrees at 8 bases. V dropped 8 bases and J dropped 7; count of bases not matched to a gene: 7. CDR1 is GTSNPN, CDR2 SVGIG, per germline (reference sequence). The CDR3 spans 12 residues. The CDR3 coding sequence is TGTGCCCTGGCGGGGGGTAGGAATGAGCAGTTCTTC. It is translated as CALAGGRNEQFF.

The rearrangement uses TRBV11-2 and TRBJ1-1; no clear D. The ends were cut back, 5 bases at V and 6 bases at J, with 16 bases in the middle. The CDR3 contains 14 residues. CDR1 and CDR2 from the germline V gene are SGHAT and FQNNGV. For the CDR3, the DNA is TGTGCCAGCAGCACAACTATCTTTGGCGCTGAAGCTTTCTTT. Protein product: CASSTTIFGAEAFF. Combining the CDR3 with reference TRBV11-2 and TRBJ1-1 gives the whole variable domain EAGVAQSPRYKIIEKRQSVAFWCNPISGHATLYWYQQILGQGPKLLIQFQNNGVVDDSQLPKDRFSAERLKGVDSTLKIQPAKLEDSAVYLCASSTTIFGAEAFFGQGTRLTVV.

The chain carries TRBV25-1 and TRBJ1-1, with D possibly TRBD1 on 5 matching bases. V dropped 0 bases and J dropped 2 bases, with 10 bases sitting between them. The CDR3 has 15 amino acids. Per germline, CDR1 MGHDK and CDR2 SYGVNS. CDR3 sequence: CASSEYVQANTEAFF. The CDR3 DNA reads TGTGCCAGCAGTGAATATGTACAGGCTAACACTGAAGCTTTCTTT.

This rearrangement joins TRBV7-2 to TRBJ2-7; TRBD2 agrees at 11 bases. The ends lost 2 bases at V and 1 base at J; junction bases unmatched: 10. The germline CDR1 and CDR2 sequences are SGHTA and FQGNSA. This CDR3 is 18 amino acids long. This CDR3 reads CASSLLGSGGAKSYEQYF. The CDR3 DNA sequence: TGTGCCAGCAGCTTATTGGGTAGCGGGGGGGCCAAATCCTACGAGCAGTACTTC.

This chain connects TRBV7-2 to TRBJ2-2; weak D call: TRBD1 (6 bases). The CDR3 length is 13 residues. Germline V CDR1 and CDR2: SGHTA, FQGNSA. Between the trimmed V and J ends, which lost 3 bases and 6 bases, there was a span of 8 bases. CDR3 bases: TGTGCCAGCAGCTTCAGGGGATCCGGGGAGCTGTTTTTT. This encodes CASSFRGSGELFF.

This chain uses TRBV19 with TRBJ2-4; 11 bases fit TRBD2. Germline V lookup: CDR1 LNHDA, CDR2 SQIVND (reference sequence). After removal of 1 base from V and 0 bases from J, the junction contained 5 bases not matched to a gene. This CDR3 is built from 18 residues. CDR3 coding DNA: TGTGCCAGTAGTATAGGTAGCGGGGGGGACTTAGCCAAAAACATTCAGTACTTC. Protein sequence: CASSIGSGGDLAKNIQYF.